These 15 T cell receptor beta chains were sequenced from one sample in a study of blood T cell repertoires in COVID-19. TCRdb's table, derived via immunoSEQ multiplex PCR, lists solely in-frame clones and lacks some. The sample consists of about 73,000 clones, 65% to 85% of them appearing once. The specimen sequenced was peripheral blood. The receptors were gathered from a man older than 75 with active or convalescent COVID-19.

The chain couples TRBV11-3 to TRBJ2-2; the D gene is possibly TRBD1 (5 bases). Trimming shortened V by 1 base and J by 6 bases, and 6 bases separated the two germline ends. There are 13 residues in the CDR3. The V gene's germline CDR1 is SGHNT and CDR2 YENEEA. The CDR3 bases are TGTGCCAGCAGCTTAGGGGGCCCCGGGGAGCTGTTTTTT. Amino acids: CASSLGGPGELFF.

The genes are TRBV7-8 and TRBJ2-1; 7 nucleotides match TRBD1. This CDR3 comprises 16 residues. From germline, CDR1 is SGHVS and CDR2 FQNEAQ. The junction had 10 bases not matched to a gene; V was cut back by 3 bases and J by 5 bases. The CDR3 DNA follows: TGTGCCAGCAGCTTCTTCGCTTGGGACAGAAACAATGAGCAGTTCTTC. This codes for CASSFFAWDRNNEQFF.

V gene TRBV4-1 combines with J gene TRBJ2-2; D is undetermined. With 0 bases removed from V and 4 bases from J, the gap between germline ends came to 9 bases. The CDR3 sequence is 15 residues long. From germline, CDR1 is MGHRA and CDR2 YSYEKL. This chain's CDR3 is CASSQEISFTGELFF. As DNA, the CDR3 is TGCGCCAGCAGCCAAGAGATTAGTTTCACCGGGGAGCTGTTTTTT.

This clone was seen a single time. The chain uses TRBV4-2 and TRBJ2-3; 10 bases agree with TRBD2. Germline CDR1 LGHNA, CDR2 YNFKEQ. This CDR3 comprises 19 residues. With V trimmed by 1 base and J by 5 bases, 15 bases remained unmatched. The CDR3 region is CASSQVRASGSVRGDTQYF. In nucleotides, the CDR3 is TGTGCCAGCAGCCAAGTTAGGGCTAGCGGGAGTGTAAGGGGAGATACGCAGTATTTT.

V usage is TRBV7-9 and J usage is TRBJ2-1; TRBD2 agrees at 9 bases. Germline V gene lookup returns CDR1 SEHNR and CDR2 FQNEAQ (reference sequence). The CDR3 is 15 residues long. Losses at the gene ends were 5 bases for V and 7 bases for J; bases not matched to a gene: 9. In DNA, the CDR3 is TGTGCCAGCAGCCGACGAGCGGGGGGACCGAATGAGCAGTTCTTC. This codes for CASSRRAGGPNEQFF.

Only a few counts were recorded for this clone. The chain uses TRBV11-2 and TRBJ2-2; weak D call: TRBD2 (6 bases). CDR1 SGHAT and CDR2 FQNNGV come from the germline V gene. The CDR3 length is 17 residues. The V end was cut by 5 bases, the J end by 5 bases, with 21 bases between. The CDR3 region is CASSRPQAGLKTGELFF. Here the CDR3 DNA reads TGTGCCAGCAGCAGACCCCAGGCGGGGTTGAAAACCGGGGAGCTGTTTTTT.

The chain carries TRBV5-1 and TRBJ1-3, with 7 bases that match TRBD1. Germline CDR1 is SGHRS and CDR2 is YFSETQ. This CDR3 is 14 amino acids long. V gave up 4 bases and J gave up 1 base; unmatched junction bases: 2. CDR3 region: CASSPDRSGNTIYF. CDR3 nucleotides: TGCGCCAGCAGCCCGGACAGGTCTGGAAACACCATATATTTT.

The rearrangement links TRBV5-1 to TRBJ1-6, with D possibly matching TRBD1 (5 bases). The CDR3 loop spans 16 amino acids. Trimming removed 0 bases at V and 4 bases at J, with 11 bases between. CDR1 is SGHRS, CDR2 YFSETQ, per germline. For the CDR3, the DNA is TGCGCCAGCAGCTTGGCAGGGATTAGGTATAATTCACCCCTCCACTTT. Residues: CASSLAGIRYNSPLHF.

The CDR3 DNA reads TGTGCCAGCAGGACAGGGGGCCATACGCAGTATTTT. This translates into CASRTGGHTQYF. The genes are TRBV2 and TRBJ2-3; 10 bases map to TRBD1. CDR3 size: 12 residues. Germline lookup yields CDR1 SNHLY and CDR2 FYNNEI. J gave up 7 bases and V 6 bases, and 1 base lay outside the gene matches.

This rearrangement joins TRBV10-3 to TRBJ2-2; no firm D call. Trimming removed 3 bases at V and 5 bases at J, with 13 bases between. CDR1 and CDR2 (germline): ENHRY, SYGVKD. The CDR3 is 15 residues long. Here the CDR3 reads CAISDAFRVTGELFF. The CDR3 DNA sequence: TGTGCCATCAGTGATGCGTTTCGGGTTACCGGGGAGCTGTTTTTT.

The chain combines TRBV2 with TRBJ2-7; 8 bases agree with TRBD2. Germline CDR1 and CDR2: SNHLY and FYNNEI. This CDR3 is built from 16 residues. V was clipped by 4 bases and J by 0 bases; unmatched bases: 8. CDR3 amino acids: CASSVSAGTSSYEQYF. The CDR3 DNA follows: TGTGCCAGCAGTGTGAGCGCCGGGACTAGCTCCTACGAGCAGTACTTC.

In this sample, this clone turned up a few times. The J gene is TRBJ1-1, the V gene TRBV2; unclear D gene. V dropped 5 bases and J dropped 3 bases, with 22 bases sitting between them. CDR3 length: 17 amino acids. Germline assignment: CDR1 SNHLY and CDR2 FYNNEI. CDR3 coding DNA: TGTGCCAGCAGTTCCGAGGGTGCTGGGGTTATGGACACTGAAGCTTTCTTT. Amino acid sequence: CASSSEGAGVMDTEAFF.

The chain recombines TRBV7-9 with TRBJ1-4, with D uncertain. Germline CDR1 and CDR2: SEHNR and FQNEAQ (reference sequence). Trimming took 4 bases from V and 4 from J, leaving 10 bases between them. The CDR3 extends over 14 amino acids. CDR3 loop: CASSYGRNNEKLFF. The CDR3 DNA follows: TGTGCCAGCAGCTACGGGAGGAATAATGAAAAACTGTTTTTT.

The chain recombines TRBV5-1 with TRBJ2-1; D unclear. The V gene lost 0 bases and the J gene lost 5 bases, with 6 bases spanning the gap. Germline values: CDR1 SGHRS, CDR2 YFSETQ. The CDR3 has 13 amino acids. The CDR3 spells CASSLDTDNEQFF. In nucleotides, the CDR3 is TGCGCCAGCAGCTTGGACACCGACAATGAGCAGTTCTTC.

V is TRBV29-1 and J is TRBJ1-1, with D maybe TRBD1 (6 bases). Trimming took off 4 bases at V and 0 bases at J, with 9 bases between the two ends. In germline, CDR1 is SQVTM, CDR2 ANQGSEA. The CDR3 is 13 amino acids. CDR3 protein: CSVVRGMNTEAFF. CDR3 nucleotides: TGCAGCGTTGTGAGGGGGATGAACACTGAAGCTTTCTTT.